This TCR beta chain was obtained from a study of T cells in Graves' hyperthyroidism and ophthalmopathy. Study-level points and caveats: Among thyroid clonotypes expanded above 0.001, most also appeared in blood.

Exclusion of patients followed from uncontrolled infection, other autoimmune disease, pregnancy or lactation. The TCR beta CDR3 regions underwent amplification using RNA transcripts as the source. First-round RT-PCR targeting the TCR CDR3 was performed with the HTBI primer set. TCRdb passed the multiplex PCR reads through MiXCR, listing each CDR3 protein once. The repertoire holds about 350,000 distinct CDR3 sequences, with over 15% as singletons. V gave up 0 bases and J gave up 1 base, with 9 bases separating them. Germline CDR1 MNHEY, CDR2 SVGAGI. The CDR3 extends over 15 amino acids. In the case of this clonotype: Its specificity is unknown.

The specimen sequenced was blood. This receptor was taken from a woman aged 40 to 50 with Graves' ophthalmopathy. This sequence joins TRBV6-5 and TRBJ1-1; D gene uncertain. The CDR3 sequence is CASSYSVYANTEAFF. The CDR3 DNA reads TGTGCCAGCAGTTACTCGGTTTACGCGAACACTGAAGCTTTCTTT.